The rows below give T cell receptor beta chains drawn from one sample of a study of early T cells in non-severe SARS-CoV-2 infection. TCRdb re-called the 5' RACE reads through MiXCR, storing one row per CDR3 protein. The table includes about 22,000 distinct CDR3 sequences, 4.7% detected once. The source material was whole blood. The receptor source for this set is an adult who was a healthcare worker with PCR-confirmed SARS-CoV-2 infection or an uninfected control (not recorded which). Both conserved end residues are part of each CDR3. D genes are given only for firm matches. Only some rows state a clone size, as once, few, many or a class for expanded clones.

clone size: many; V gene: TRBV4-2; D gene: .; J gene: TRBJ1-4; CDR3 protein: CASSRFLGGEKLFF; CDR3 DNA: TGTGCCAGCAGCCGTTTCCTCGGGGGGGAAAAACTGTTTTTT
clone size: .; V gene: TRBV7-6; D gene: .; J gene: TRBJ1-1; CDR3 protein: CASSFSRNTEAFF; CDR3 DNA: TGTGCCAGCAGCTTCTCTAGGAACACTGAAGCTTTCTTT
clone size: many; V gene: TRBV11-2; D gene: TRBD2; J gene: TRBJ2-3; CDR3 protein: CASSPWTSGTDTQYF; CDR3 DNA: TGTGCCAGCAGCCCTTGGACTAGTGGTACAGATACGCAGTATTTT
clone size: few; V gene: TRBV6-1; D gene: TRBD2; J gene: TRBJ2-3; CDR3 protein: CASSFRTSGDTDTQYF; CDR3 DNA: TGTGCCAGCAGTTTTCGGACTAGCGGGGACACAGATACGCAGTATTTT
clone size: many; V gene: TRBV7-6; D gene: TRBD1; J gene: TRBJ2-7; CDR3 protein: CASSLAGTGDNEQYF; CDR3 DNA: TGTGCCAGCAGCTTGGCCGGGACAGGGGACAACGAGCAGTACTTC
clone size: .; V gene: TRBV29-1; D gene: TRBD1; J gene: TRBJ2-7; CDR3 protein: CSVRGQAAYEQYF; CDR3 DNA: TGCAGCGTTCGAGGACAGGCCGCCTACGAGCAGTACTTC
clone size: many; V gene: TRBV7-2; D gene: .; J gene: TRBJ2-5; CDR3 protein: CASCRALPETQYF; CDR3 DNA: TGTGCCAGTTGTAGAGCGCTACCAGAGACCCAGTACTTC
clone size: .; V gene: TRBV9; D gene: TRBD1; J gene: TRBJ1-2; CDR3 protein: CASSTTGQAYGYTF; CDR3 DNA: TGTGCCAGCAGCACCACCGGACAGGCATATGGCTACACCTTC
clone size: many; V gene: TRBV20-1; D gene: TRBD2; J gene: TRBJ2-1; CDR3 protein: CSARVAGAINEQFF; CDR3 DNA: TGCAGTGCTAGAGTAGCGGGGGCCATCAATGAGCAGTTCTTC
clone size: many; V gene: TRBV7-6; D gene: .; J gene: TRBJ1-1; CDR3 protein: CASSLTGTTEAFF; CDR3 DNA: TGTGCCAGCAGCTTAACGGGTACAACTGAAGCTTTCTTT
clone size: .; V gene: TRBV11-3; D gene: .; J gene: TRBJ1-1; CDR3 protein: CASSLTPYTEAFF; CDR3 DNA: TGTGCCAGCAGCTTAACCCCCTACACTGAAGCTTTCTTT
clone size: .; V gene: TRBV18; D gene: .; J gene: TRBJ1-4; CDR3 protein: CASSRGTLQSGEKLFF; CDR3 DNA: TGTGCCAGCTCTCGCGGGACACTCCAAAGCGGTGAAAAACTGTTTTTT
clone size: many; V gene: TRBV12-3/TRBV12-4; D gene: .; J gene: TRBJ1-1; CDR3 protein: CASRIRGYTEAFF; CDR3 DNA: TGTGCCAGCAGAATACGTGGGTACACTGAAGCTTTCTTT
clone size: many; V gene: TRBV5-1; D gene: .; J gene: TRBJ1-5; CDR3 protein: CASSFYAGDQPQHF; CDR3 DNA: TGCGCCAGCAGCTTTTATGCGGGTGATCAGCCCCAGCATTTT
clone size: few; V gene: TRBV12-3/TRBV12-4; D gene: .; J gene: TRBJ1-1; CDR3 protein: CASSDRRNTEAFF; CDR3 DNA: TGTGCCAGCAGCGACAGGAGGAACACTGAAGCTTTCTTT
clone size: .; V gene: TRBV7-7; D gene: TRBD1; J gene: TRBJ2-5; CDR3 protein: CASSRDRRETQYF; CDR3 DNA: TGTGCTAGCAGCCGGGACAGGAGGGAGACCCAGTACTTC
clone size: many; V gene: TRBV12-3/TRBV12-4; D gene: .; J gene: TRBJ2-1; CDR3 protein: CASRHLGGASYNEQFF; CDR3 DNA: TGTGCCAGCAGACATCTAGGGGGGGCCAGCTACAATGAGCAGTTCTTC
clone size: .; V gene: TRBV9; D gene: .; J gene: TRBJ1-3; CDR3 protein: CASSVDASSGNSIYF; CDR3 DNA: TGTGCCAGCAGCGTAGACGCAAGCTCTGGAAACAGCATATATTTT
clone size: many; V gene: TRBV12-3/TRBV12-4; D gene: .; J gene: TRBJ1-5; CDR3 protein: CASSLLPQPQHF; CDR3 DNA: TGTGCCAGCAGTTTATTACCTCAGCCCCAGCATTTT
clone size: many; V gene: TRBV12-3/TRBV12-4; D gene: .; J gene: TRBJ1-5; CDR3 protein: CASRLGGRNQPQHF; CDR3 DNA: TGTGCCAGCCGATTGGGCGGACGCAATCAGCCCCAGCATTTT
clone size: .; V gene: TRBV3-1; D gene: TRBD1; J gene: TRBJ2-7; CDR3 protein: CASSRQGQGSEQYF; CDR3 DNA: TGTGCCAGCAGCCGCCAGGGACAGGGGTCTGAGCAGTACTTC
clone size: few; V gene: TRBV18; D gene: .; J gene: TRBJ1-1; CDR3 protein: CASSPQESVTEAFF; CDR3 DNA: TGTGCCAGCTCACCGCAGGAAAGTGTCACTGAAGCTTTCTTT
clone size: many; V gene: TRBV11-3; D gene: TRBD1; J gene: TRBJ1-1; CDR3 protein: CASSLGTGGSTEAFF; CDR3 DNA: TGTGCCAGCAGCTTAGGGACAGGGGGAAGTACTGAAGCTTTCTTT
clone size: few; V gene: TRBV9; D gene: .; J gene: TRBJ1-2; CDR3 protein: CASSPLLGAGGYTF; CDR3 DNA: TGTGCCAGCAGCCCCCTCCTGGGGGCTGGGGGCTACACCTTC
clone size: many; V gene: TRBV10-3; D gene: .; J gene: TRBJ1-2; CDR3 protein: CAISGREEANYGYTF; CDR3 DNA: TGTGCCATCAGCGGGAGGGAGGAAGCTAACTATGGCTACACCTTC
clone size: .; V gene: TRBV9; D gene: TRBD1; J gene: TRBJ2-1; CDR3 protein: CASSYRGQEQFF; CDR3 DNA: TGTGCCAGCAGTTACAGGGGTCAGGAGCAGTTCTTC
clone size: many; V gene: TRBV9; D gene: TRBD1; J gene: TRBJ1-1; CDR3 protein: CASSVAGTGGHTEAFF; CDR3 DNA: TGTGCCAGCAGCGTAGCGGGGACAGGGGGGCACACTGAAGCTTTCTTT
clone size: .; V gene: TRBV6-6; D gene: .; J gene: TRBJ2-5; CDR3 protein: CASSPRDRAGETQYF; CDR3 DNA: TGTGCCAGCAGTCCGCGGGACCGGGCCGGCGAGACCCAGTACTTC
clone size: many; V gene: TRBV7-3; D gene: .; J gene: TRBJ2-3; CDR3 protein: CASSPTAITDTQYF; CDR3 DNA: TGTGCCAGCAGCCCGACAGCAATCACAGATACGCAGTATTTT
clone size: .; V gene: TRBV14; D gene: .; J gene: TRBJ2-7; CDR3 protein: CASSQGLGTEQYF; CDR3 DNA: TGTGCCAGCAGCCAAGGGCTGGGAACCGAGCAGTACTTC
clone size: .; V gene: TRBV7-8; D gene: TRBD1; J gene: TRBJ1-2; CDR3 protein: CASSLLGQVYGYTF; CDR3 DNA: TGTGCCAGCAGCTTACTCGGACAGGTCTATGGCTACACCTTC
clone size: many; V gene: TRBV2; D gene: .; J gene: TRBJ2-5; CDR3 protein: CASSETRGLETQYF; CDR3 DNA: TGTGCCAGCAGTGAGACCCGGGGTCTGGAGACCCAGTACTTC
clone size: many; V gene: TRBV21-1; D gene: .; J gene: TRBJ1-6; CDR3 protein: CAFSPLHF; CDR3 DNA: TGTGCCTTTTCCCCCCTCCACTTT